The 29 T cell receptor beta chains below come from one sample, sequenced in a study of cytomegalovirus exposure and HLA in healthy donors. Use of 60 Vbeta and 13 Jbeta primers characterized the PCR. Some clones are missing from TCRdb's copy, which holds only in-frame ones; the method was immunoSEQ multiplex PCR. This sample has roughly 180,000 clones, with roughly 80% found just once. The sequenced material came from PBMCs. Source of these receptors: a female donor in good health and CMV-seronegative.

The rearrangement joins TRBV18 to TRBJ1-2; TRBD1 agrees at 7 bases. V shed 5 bases and J 5 bases; nucleotides not matched to a gene: 8. Germline V gives CDR1 KGHSH, CDR2 LQKENI. The CDR3 loop spans 14 amino acids. The CDR3 sequence: CASSGDSFLYGYTF. The CDR3 coding sequence is TGTGCCAGCTCAGGGGACAGTTTCTTATATGGCTACACCTTC.

As regards this clone: Other nucleotide sequences in the sample specify the same CDR3. The chain joins TRBV27 to TRBJ1-5; TRBD1 agrees at 7 bases. The CDR3 extends over 13 amino acids. In germline, CDR1 is MNHEY, CDR2 SMNVEV (reference sequence). With V trimmed by 2 bases and J by 7 bases, 2 bases remained unmatched. The CDR3 bases are TGTGCCAGCAGTTTAGACAGGGACCAGCCCCAGCATTTT. Amino acid sequence: CASSLDRDQPQHF.

J is TRBJ2-5 and V is TRBV7-2; 10 bases are shared with TRBD2. Germline lookup yields CDR1 SGHTA and CDR2 FQGNSA. V was clipped by 5 bases and J by 1 base; unmatched bases: 7. The CDR3 runs 16 residues. DNA of the CDR3: TGTGCCAGCAGCCTCCGGACTAGCGGTATCCAAGAGACCCAGTACTTC. This sequence encodes CASSLRTSGIQETQYF.

The chain links TRBV2 to TRBJ2-2; 8 bases align to TRBD1. Losses at the gene ends were 6 bases for V and 6 bases for J; bases not matched to a gene: 3. The CDR3 contains 13 residues. The germline CDR1 and CDR2 sequences are SNHLY and FYNNEI. The CDR3, as DNA: TGTGCCAGCAGGACAGGGGTATCCGGGGAGCTGTTTTTT. This sequence encodes CASRTGVSGELFF.

The chain combines TRBV5-1 with TRBJ1-4; D is unclear. The CDR3 is 15 amino acids. Trimming stripped 2 bases from V and 0 bases from J, with 8 bases between. Germline CDR1 SGHRS, CDR2 YFSETQ. The CDR3 coding sequence is TGCGCCAGCAGCTTCCAGGAAGCAACTAATGAAAAACTGTTTTTT. This encodes CASSFQEATNEKLFF.

This clone turned up a few times. V usage is TRBV7-8 and J usage is TRBJ1-4; D call uncertain. Trimming took off 1 base at V and 7 bases at J, with 7 bases between the two ends. CDR1 SGHVS and CDR2 FQNEAQ come from the germline V gene. This CDR3 is built from 13 residues. The CDR3 sequence is CASSLDGVEKLFF. Written as DNA, the CDR3 is TGTGCCAGCAGCTTAGACGGGGTTGAAAAACTGTTTTTT. The whole variable domain, filled in from reference TRBV7-8 and TRBJ1-4, reads GAGVSQSPRYKVAKRGQDVALRCDPISGHVSLFWYQQALGQGPEFLTYFQNEAQLDKSGLPSDRFFAERPEGSVSTLKIQRTQQEDSAVYLCASSLDGVEKLFFGSGTQLSVL.

This rearrangement joins TRBV6-1 to TRBJ2-1; TRBD1 agrees at 7 bases. This CDR3 spans 14 amino acids. V lost 3 bases to trimming and J lost 8 bases; unmatched junction nucleotides: 7. Looked up from germline, CDR1 is MNHNS and CDR2 is SASEGT. The CDR3 reads CASSEGRGSDEQFF. CDR3 DNA: TGTGCCAGCAGTGAGGGCAGGGGGAGCGATGAGCAGTTCTTC.

In its sample, this clone was seen a few times. The chain recombines TRBV28 with TRBJ1-1, with 8 bases that match TRBD1. The CDR3 consists of 13 residues. The germline CDR1 and CDR2 sequences are MDHEN and SYDVKM. With 5 bases clipped from V and 4 bases from J, the junction kept 3 bases outside the gene matches. The CDR3 reads CASSLTGGTEAFF. In nucleotides, the CDR3 is TGTGCCAGCAGTCTTACAGGGGGCACTGAAGCTTTCTTT.

The rearrangement links TRBV7-2 to TRBJ2-2; 9 bases agree with TRBD2. V gave up 4 bases and J gave up 7 bases; unmatched junction bases: 13. Germline loops: CDR1 SGHTA, CDR2 FQGNSA. This CDR3 spans 17 amino acids. Here the CDR3 reads CASSSPWGGGVLGELFF. CDR3 bases: TGTGCCAGCAGCTCCCCCTGGGGCGGGGGGGTCCTCGGGGAGCTGTTTTTT.

This chain joins TRBV6-6 and TRBJ2-1; D is unresolved. From germline, CDR1 is MNHNY and CDR2 SVGAGI (reference sequence). The CDR3 runs to 12 residues. Between the trimmed V and J ends, which lost 7 bases and 2 bases, there was a span of 6 bases. The CDR3 reads CASTQPYNEQFF. CDR3 coding DNA: TGTGCCAGCACACAGCCCTACAATGAGCAGTTCTTC.

This clone was observed a single time. This sequence joins TRBV30 and TRBJ2-7, with D uncertain. The CDR3 extends over 14 amino acids. Germline CDR1 is GTSNPN and CDR2 is SVGIG (reference sequence). The V end was cut by 0 bases, the J end by 0 bases, with 9 bases between. The CDR3 spells CAWSVGRYSYEQYF. The CDR3 DNA is TGTGCCTGGAGTGTTGGCAGGTACTCCTACGAGCAGTACTTC.

The genes are TRBV7-9 and TRBJ1-2, with D possibly TRBD1 on 5 matching bases. Trimming left V 3 bases short and J 7 bases short, with 18 bases between. This CDR3 spans 15 amino acids. The V gene's germline CDR1 is SEHNR and CDR2 FQNEAQ (reference sequence). Here the CDR3 DNA reads TGTGCCAGCAGCTTTCAGGGAAGTGGTCTGCGTGGCTACACCTTC. Translating gives CASSFQGSGLRGYTF.

In the case of this clone: Other DNA sequences in the sample encode the same CDR3. V and J are TRBV2 and TRBJ1-1; maybe TRBD1 (6 bases). CDR3 length equals 13 residues. With 4 bases removed from V and 4 bases from J, the gap between germline ends came to 10 bases. Germline CDR1 reads SNHLY; CDR2 reads FYNNEI. In DNA, the CDR3 is TGTGCCAGCAGTGGTCAGGGGAGCACTGAAGCTTTCTTT. Protein: CASSGQGSTEAFF.

The chain uses TRBV18 and TRBJ1-3, with 10 bases fitting TRBD1. Germline CDR1 reads KGHSH; CDR2 reads LQKENI. The CDR3 is made up of 16 amino acids. After removal of 5 bases from V and 3 bases from J, the junction contained 7 bases not matched to a gene. The CDR3 sequence: CASSSDRGLVGNTIYF. DNA of the CDR3: TGTGCCAGCTCATCCGACAGGGGGCTTGTTGGAAACACCATATATTTT.

The chain has TRBV5-8 and TRBJ2-1; 10 bases align to TRBD1. Per the germline V gene, CDR1 is SGHTS and CDR2 is YDEGEE. The CDR3 spans 15 residues. V gave up 4 bases and J gave up 8 bases; unmatched junction bases: 9. The CDR3 spells CASSLGQGVAYEQFF. The CDR3 coding sequence is TGTGCCAGCAGCCTTGGACAGGGGGTAGCGTATGAGCAGTTCTTC. The full variable domain, rest sourced from reference TRBV5-8 and TRBJ2-1, is EAGVTQSPTHLIKTRGQQATLRCSPISGHTSVYWYQQALGLGLQFLLWYDEGEERNRGNFPPRFSGRQFPNYSSELNVNALELEDSALYLCASSLGQGVAYEQFFGPGTRLTVL.

This clone appeared a single time. This chain links TRBV5-1 with TRBJ1-3; possible D gene TRBD1, 5 bases. Trimming removed 4 bases from V and 3 bases from J, with 11 bases in between. The CDR3 is 14 residues long. The germline V gene has CDR1 SGHRS and CDR2 YFSETQ. The CDR3 DNA reads TGCGCCAGCAGCCCGGACACTTTTGGAAACACCATATATTTT. Protein product: CASSPDTFGNTIYF. The full variable domain, with the rest looked up from reference TRBV5-1 and TRBJ1-3, is KAGVTQTPRYLIKTRGQQVTLSCSPISGHRSVSWYQQTPGQGLQFLFEYFSETQRNKGNFPGRFSGRQFSNSRSEMNVSTLELGDSALYLCASSPDTFGNTIYFGEGSWLTVV.

The chain combines TRBV28 with TRBJ2-5; 11 nucleotides agree with TRBD1. The CDR3 has 15 amino acids. J was trimmed by 5 bases and V by 2 bases; bases with no gene match: 4. Germline lookup yields CDR1 MDHEN and CDR2 SYDVKM. DNA for the CDR3: TGTGCCAGCAGTTTAGGGGGACAGGGGGTGGAGACCCAGTACTTC. This encodes CASSLGGQGVETQYF.

The V and J genes are TRBV2 and TRBJ1-6, with no clear D. Trimming shortened V by 5 bases and J by 10 bases, and 6 bases separated the two germline ends. This CDR3 region has 11 residues. Germline CDR1 and CDR2: SNHLY and FYNNEI. CDR3 coding DNA: TGTGCCAGCAGTAACGGGTCACCCCTCCACTTT. Translating gives CASSNGSPLHF.

The chain combines TRBV19 with TRBJ2-1, with a tentative D call TRBD2 (7 bases). The V and J ends lost 6 bases and 7 bases respectively, with 19 bases between them. Germline assignment: CDR1 LNHDA and CDR2 SQIVND (reference sequence). This CDR3 is built from 15 residues. The CDR3 is CASSSGRGGRNEQFF. The CDR3 DNA sequence: TGTGCCAGTAGCTCGGGGAGGGGGGGCCGGAATGAGCAGTTCTTC.

This clone showed up just once. This chain uses TRBV2 with TRBJ1-2; 7 bases align to TRBD1. CDR3 length: 15 residues. In germline, CDR1 is SNHLY, CDR2 FYNNEI. Trimming took 6 bases from V and 1 from J; bases not matched to a gene: 8. The CDR3 nucleotides read TGTGCCAGCAGGCCCGGGACAGTTCATAACTATGGCTACACCTTC. This codes for CASRPGTVHNYGYTF.

This clone was detected once. The gene calls are TRBV2 and TRBJ2-7; no reliable D call. Trimming removed 1 base from V and 6 bases from J, with 7 bases in between. The CDR3 has 12 amino acids. Germline CDR1 and CDR2: SNHLY and FYNNEI. The CDR3 DNA reads TGTGCCAGCAGTGAAGTTTTTAGCGAGCAGTACTTC. Translation gives CASSEVFSEQYF.

The genes are TRBV2 and TRBJ1-1; D may be TRBD1 (5 bases). V was pared by 8 bases and J by 2 bases, with 12 bases between. The CDR3 totals 13 residues. Germline CDR1 and CDR2: SNHLY and FYNNEI. The CDR3 DNA is TGTGCCAGCTGCAGGGATTACAACACTGAAGCTTTCTTT. Encoded protein: CASCRDYNTEAFF.

V gene TRBV4-1 combines with J gene TRBJ1-3, with 9 nucleotides matching TRBD1. V lost 2 bases, J lost 4 bases, and 6 bases stayed unmatched. The CDR3 has 16 residues. From germline, CDR1 is MGHRA and CDR2 YSYEKL. The CDR3 region has the DNA TGCGCCAGCAGCCAACCCCGGGACAGGGCCGGAAACACCATATATTTT. This translates into CASSQPRDRAGNTIYF.

This chain links TRBV7-8 with TRBJ2-7; 8 positions match TRBD1. Germline trimming cut 3 bases from V and 6 bases from J; bases unmatched to any gene: 13. Germline V gene data show CDR1 as SGHVS and CDR2 as FQNEAQ. The CDR3 runs to 16 residues. In nucleotides, the CDR3 is TGTGCCAGCAGCTTGGAGGGCGACAGGGGAGGCTTCGAGCAGTACTTC. Translated: CASSLEGDRGGFEQYF.

This clone was detected only a few times. V is TRBV27 and J is TRBJ2-3; TRBD2 aligns across 12 bases. This CDR3 spans 19 amino acids. The J segment lost 5 bases and the V segment lost 0 bases, leaving 12 bases of the junction unmatched. Germline-derived CDR1 and CDR2 are MNHEY and SMNVEV (reference sequence). DNA of the CDR3: TGTGCCAGCAGTTTATCGTGGGGGCGACTAGCGGGGGTGATAGATACGCAGTATTTT. It is translated as CASSLSWGRLAGVIDTQYF.

Details on this clone: No DNA is shown, since the ends of the CDR3 on it are uncertain; the CDR3 is the one TCRdb lists. V and J are TRBV2 and TRBJ2-2; TRBD2 reflects the table's D call only, with no check against the DNA. The CDR3 length is 13 residues, termini included. Germline V lookup: CDR1 SNHLY, CDR2 FYNNEI. The CDR3: CASSFFGAGELFF.

The chain links TRBV18 to TRBJ1-1; D remains unclear. The length of the CDR3 is 14 residues. V dropped 1 base and J dropped 1 base, with 7 bases sitting between them. From germline, CDR1 is KGHSH and CDR2 LQKENI. The CDR3 sequence is CASSPLRENTEAFF. In DNA, the CDR3 is TGTGCCAGCTCACCACTCCGGGAGAACACTGAAGCTTTCTTT.

V and J are TRBV27 and TRBJ2-1; the D gene is possibly TRBD2 (5 bases). The CDR3 contains 17 residues. V was cut by 3 bases and J by 9 bases, with 24 bases left in between. Germline-derived CDR1 and CDR2 are MNHEY and SMNVEV (reference sequence). As DNA, the CDR3 is TGTGCCAGCAGTTTCGGTCGGGGTGGTTCTCTCGACGGTGAGCAGTTCTTC. Protein sequence: CASSFGRGGSLDGEQFF.

This rearrangement joins TRBV6-4 to TRBJ2-4; D may be TRBD1 (6 bases). Trimming shortened V by 6 bases and J by 8 bases, and 17 bases separated the two germline ends. CDR1 is MRHNA and CDR2 is SNTAGT in the germline V gene. The CDR3 is 14 amino acids. The CDR3 here is CASSPTGNYDIQYF. The CDR3 DNA sequence: TGTGCCAGCAGCCCCACAGGGAACTACGACATTCAGTACTTC.